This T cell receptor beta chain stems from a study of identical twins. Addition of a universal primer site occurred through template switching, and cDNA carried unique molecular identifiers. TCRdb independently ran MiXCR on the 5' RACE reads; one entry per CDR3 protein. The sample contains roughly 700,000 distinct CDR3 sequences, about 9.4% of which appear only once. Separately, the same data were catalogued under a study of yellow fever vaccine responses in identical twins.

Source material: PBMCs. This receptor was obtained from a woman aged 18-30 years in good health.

CDR3 amino acids: CSARDLLGQYNEQFF. The CDR3 DNA is TGCAGTGCTAGAGATTTGTTGGGACAGTACAATGAGCAGTTCTTC. The chain has TRBV20-1 and TRBJ2-1, with 7 bases lining up with TRBD1. The ends lost 0 bases at V and 4 bases at J; junction bases unmatched: 6. The CDR3 runs to 15 residues. Germline CDR1 is DFQATT and CDR2 is SNEGSKA (reference sequence).